The clone carrying this TCR beta chain was counted once. Its antigen remains unidentified. These data come from a study of T cell responses to AZD1222 COVID-19 vaccine. V lost 0 bases, J lost 11 bases, and 8 bases lay in between. This CDR3 region has 13 residues. Germline lookup yields CDR1 MNHEY and CDR2 SVGEGT. Findings of the study overall: Repertoire sampling was restricted to post-peak T cell response timepoints. Spike-specific TCR depth and breadth grew after two AZD1222 doses. At 160-218 and 743-854, vaccine-associated CD4 TCRs were dominant, and they spanned spike.

Clones were read by immunoSEQ multiplex PCR, and TCRdb kept only the in-frame ones, dropping some. The data show more than 85,000 clones, approximately 90% seen once. This chain joins TRBV6-2 or TRBV6-3 and TRBJ1-6; D is ambiguous. The receptor comes from an adult in good health. Source: peripheral blood, taken on day 0 of AZD1222 vaccination. The CDR3 here is CASSYSPAPPLHF. For the CDR3, the DNA is TGTGCCAGCAGTTACTCGCCAGCACCACCCCTCCACTTT.